This TCR beta chain emerged from a study of blood T cell repertoires in COVID-19 (dated by TCRdb to about 2020). A note on the overall study: Samples covering the acute and convalescent phases of COVID-19 were provided by collaborators in the United States, Italy and Spain. A freely available public database, intended as a resource for researchers studying the immune response to SARS-CoV-2, is where the repertoires were released. Samples came from the ongoing ImmuneRACE study (first 160 participants) plus 1,254 subjects from 6 global collaborators. Where HLA class I and class II types were available, the types were taken from metadata supplied by the sample provider, not from assay-based typing. Subjects who had been exposed to COVID-19, were actively infected with it, or had recovered from it provided the deeply sampled blood TCRbeta repertoires that made up the dataset. The sample metadata nearly always contained a de-identified subject ID, COVID-19 status, age in years and sex. The prospective study material was composed of cDNA or gDNA derived from T cells, B-cell-depleted T cells, or PBMCs. Overall study outcomes, separate from this receptor: How much clinical and demographic metadata was included differed by source and by participant, and the metadata was provided uncurated.

TCRbeta CDR3 regions were amplified from genomic DNA by means of the immunoSEQ Assay, a bias-controlled multiplex PCR. In the authors' own workflow: Nucleated cell counts per sample were estimated from amplification of reference gene primers within the assay. To quantify the absolute abundance of each unique TCRbeta CDR3 rearrangement, sequence reads were collapsed and filtered. Productive Simpson clonality was computed per sample as the square root of Simpson's diversity index over productive rearrangements. TCRdb re-hosts the immuneACCESS table, in-frame sequences only. Its copies lack some clones; in the studies checked, an unresolved V gene accounts for under half of them, and the cause for the rest is not known. D and trimming come from the DNA, and the V and J calls and clone size come from that table. A total of over 300,000 clones appear in this sample, around 91% of them only once. The top ten clonotypes cover around 7% of the sample.

This clone was recorded only once. Its antigen is not yet known. Base qualities are not provided; no much larger clone lies one nucleotide away. V has 8 bases trimmed and J has 0 bases trimmed; junction bases matching no gene number 9. CDR1 and CDR2 are drawn from the germline V gene: MDHEN, SYDVKM. The CDR3 has 16 amino acids, counting the end cysteine and phenylalanine. Of the read, only the CDR3 DNA is kept; its 48 bases are in frame from base 1. Each collaborating institution followed its own protocols to collect whole blood in K2EDTA tubes. For TCRbeta analysis, collaborators shipped samples in one of three forms: frozen whole blood, isolated PBMCs, or DNA extracted from either of those sample types.

The sample taken for sequencing was peripheral blood. The receptor comes from a young man with active or convalescent COVID-19. The rearrangement combines TRBV28 with TRBJ1-1; the central 10 bases match TRBD1. The CDR3: CASGRQGAGVNTEAFF. The sequenced DNA is TGTGCCAGCGGCCGACAGGGGGCGGGAGTGAACACTGAAGCTTTCTTT.